This T cell receptor beta chain was observed in a study of robustness of blood B and T cell sequencing. A word on this clonotype: Its antigen is undetermined.

Findings and caveats of the study: Rarefaction of TCRbeta clonotypes never fully reached a plateau. Rare TCRbeta clonotype overlap stayed flat despite pooling tubes.

cDNA synthesis used template switching with a 5' universal priming oligo. A 12-nucleotide random UMI in the template-switch oligo labeled every cDNA molecule. TCRdb independently ran MiXCR on the PCR reads; one entry per CDR3 protein. The data show roughly 1,800 distinct CDR3 sequences, 72% seen once. CDR3 length equals 16 residues. Trimming removed 1 base from V and 11 bases from J; junction bases left unmatched: 15. Germline CDR1 SGHRS, CDR2 YFSETQ. mRNA, not genomic DNA, served as the source for TCR beta repertoires. The source is a human donor in good health. Sequencing was performed on peripheral blood. J is TRBJ2-7 and V is TRBV5-1, with 10 bases identical to TRBD1. The CDR3: CASSLSYGTGVQRKYF. The CDR3 DNA reads as TGCGCCAGCAGCTTGTCCTACGGGACAGGGGTCCAGAGGAAGTACTTC.